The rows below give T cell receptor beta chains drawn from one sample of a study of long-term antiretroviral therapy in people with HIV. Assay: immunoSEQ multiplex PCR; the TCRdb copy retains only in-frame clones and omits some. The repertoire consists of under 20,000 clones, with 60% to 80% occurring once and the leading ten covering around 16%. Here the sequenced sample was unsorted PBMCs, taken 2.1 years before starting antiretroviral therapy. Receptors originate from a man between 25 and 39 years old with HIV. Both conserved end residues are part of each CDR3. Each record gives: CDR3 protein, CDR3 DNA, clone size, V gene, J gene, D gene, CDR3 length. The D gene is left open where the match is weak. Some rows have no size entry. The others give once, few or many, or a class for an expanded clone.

CDR3: CASSLGTEAFF; DNA: TGTGCCAGCAGCCTGGGAACTGAAGCTTTCTTT; size: .; V: TRBV7-2; J: TRBJ1-1; D: .; length: 11
CDR3: CASSLVWGLGGAGYTF; DNA: TGTGCCAGCAGTTTAGTTTGGGGTCTCGGAGGGGCCGGCTACACCTTC; size: .; V: TRBV27; J: TRBJ1-2; D: .; length: 16
CDR3: CASSLGDADYEQYF; DNA: TGTGCCAGCAGCTTGGGGGACGCCGACTACGAGCAGTACTTC; size: few; V: TRBV5-4; J: TRBJ2-7; D: .; length: 14
CDR3: CASSPPTSGGSDTQYF; DNA: TGTGCCAGCAGTCCCCCGACTAGCGGGGGCTCAGATACGCAGTATTTT; size: .; V: TRBV6-6; J: TRBJ2-3; D: TRBD2; length: 16
CDR3: CASSLLTGTGPSEQYF; DNA: TGTGCCAGCTCGCTGTTAACCGGGACAGGGCCCTCCGAGCAGTACTTC; size: .; V: TRBV18; J: TRBJ2-7; D: TRBD1; length: 16
CDR3: CASSAAANVLTF; DNA: TGTGCCAGCAGCGCGGCGGCCAACGTCCTGACTTTC; size: .; V: TRBV7-9; J: TRBJ2-6; D: .; length: 12
CDR3: CASSQGLNEQFF; DNA: TGTGCCAGCAGCCAGGGACTTAATGAGCAGTTCTTC; size: .; V: TRBV14; J: TRBJ2-1; D: .; length: 12
CDR3: CASSLGGQGREQYF; DNA: TGTGCCAGCAGTTTAGGGGGCCAGGGGAGAGAGCAGTACTTC; size: .; V: TRBV27; J: TRBJ2-7; D: .; length: 14
CDR3: CASTVTQYF; DNA: TGCGCCAGCACGGTCACCCAGTACTTC; size: few; V: TRBV5-1; J: TRBJ2-5; D: .; length: 9
CDR3: CASSQGLAGWGADIQYF; DNA: TGCGCCAGCAGCCAGGGACTAGCGGGATGGGGGGCGGACATTCAGTACTTC; size: .; V: TRBV5-1; J: TRBJ2-4; D: TRBD2; length: 17
CDR3: CASSEEGQAVQPQHF; DNA: TGTGCCAGCAGTGAAGAGGGACAGGCAGTTCAGCCCCAGCATTTT; size: .; V: TRBV6-1; J: TRBJ1-5; D: TRBD1; length: 15
CDR3: CASSLSMGGRQETQYF; DNA: TGCGCCAGCAGCTTGAGTATGGGGGGCCGACAAGAGACCCAGTACTTC; size: .; V: TRBV5-1; J: TRBJ2-5; D: .; length: 16
CDR3: CASLKGSGELFF; DNA: TGTGCCAGCCTCAAGGGGTCCGGGGAGCTGTTTTTT; size: .; V: TRBV28; J: TRBJ2-2; D: .; length: 12
CDR3: CASSFSQGATGELFF; DNA: TGTGCCAGCAGTTTTTCACAGGGGGCGACCGGGGAGCTGTTTTTT; size: .; V: TRBV28; J: TRBJ2-2; D: TRBD1; length: 15
CDR3: CASSVVAGTYNEQFF; DNA: TGTGCCAGCAGTGTTGTGGCGGGAACCTACAATGAGCAGTTCTTC; size: few; V: TRBV6-4; J: TRBJ2-1; D: .; length: 15
CDR3: CASSQGTSSPNEQFF; DNA: TGCGCCAGCAGCCAAGGCACTAGCAGCCCCAATGAGCAGTTCTTC; size: .; V: TRBV4-3; J: TRBJ2-1; D: .; length: 15
CDR3: CASRRTGDNQPQHF; DNA: TGTGCCAGCAGACGGACAGGGGACAATCAGCCCCAGCATTTT; size: large; V: TRBV28; J: TRBJ1-5; D: TRBD1; length: 14
CDR3: CASSQEKWGNTDEQFF; DNA: TGCGCCAGCAGCCAAGAAAAGTGGGGGAACACCGATGAGCAGTTCTTC; size: .; V: TRBV4-1; J: TRBJ2-1; D: .; length: 16
CDR3: CASGRSRDRYNEQFF; DNA: TGTGCCAGCGGTAGGTCTCGGGACAGATACAATGAGCAGTTCTTC; size: once; V: TRBV2; J: TRBJ2-1; D: TRBD1; length: 15
CDR3: CAWMAGVGGETQYF; DNA: TGTGCCTGGATGGCGGGAGTCGGTGGAGAGACCCAGTACTTC; size: .; V: TRBV30; J: TRBJ2-5; D: TRBD2; length: 14
CDR3: CATSRSRGLNSPLHF; DNA: TGTGCCACCAGCAGATCCAGGGGGCTCAATTCACCCCTCCACTTT; size: few; V: TRBV15; J: TRBJ1-6; D: TRBD1; length: 15
CDR3: CASSPGHTYEQYF; DNA: TGTGCCAGCTCACCTGGACATACCTACGAGCAGTACTTC; size: .; V: TRBV18; J: TRBJ2-7; D: .; length: 13
CDR3: CAILETGGEQYF; DNA: TGTGCCATCCTAGAGACAGGGGGCGAGCAGTACTTC; size: once; V: TRBV10-3; J: TRBJ2-7; D: TRBD1; length: 12
CDR3: CASSSARGYEQYF; DNA: TGTGCCAGCAGCTCCGCCCGGGGATACGAGCAGTACTTC; size: .; V: TRBV7-3; J: TRBJ2-7; D: .; length: 13
CDR3: CASSQEREPQHF; DNA: TGTGCCAGCAGCCAAGAACGGGAGCCCCAGCATTTT; size: .; V: TRBV4-2; J: TRBJ1-5; D: .; length: 12
CDR3: CASSLRFPGGIDTEAFF; DNA: TGTGCCAGCAGCTTACGGTTTCCGGGGGGCATAGACACTGAAGCTTTCTTT; size: once; V: TRBV11-1; J: TRBJ1-1; D: .; length: 17
CDR3: CASSPGTGGDVNYGYTF; DNA: TGTGCCAGCTCACCCGGGACAGGGGGCGATGTAAACTATGGCTACACCTTC; size: .; V: TRBV18; J: TRBJ1-2; D: TRBD1; length: 17
CDR3: CASGRDGENGYTF; DNA: TGTGCCAGCGGCCGGGATGGTGAGAATGGCTACACCTTC; size: .; V: TRBV7-2; J: TRBJ1-2; D: .; length: 13
CDR3: CASSERDGSNQPQHF; DNA: TGTGCCAGCAGTGAGCGGGACGGCTCCAATCAGCCCCAGCATTTT; size: .; V: TRBV6-1; J: TRBJ1-5; D: .; length: 15
CDR3: CASSLELSPQETQYF; DNA: TGTGCCAGCAGCTTAGAATTGTCCCCCCAAGAGACCCAGTACTTC; size: once; V: TRBV11-2; J: TRBJ2-5; D: .; length: 15
CDR3: CASSLGQGVADTEAFF; DNA: TGTGCCAGCAGCTTAGGACAGGGGGTGGCGGACACTGAAGCTTTCTTT; size: .; V: TRBV11-1; J: TRBJ1-1; D: TRBD1; length: 16
CDR3: CASSPVQGNSPLHF; DNA: TGTGCCAGCAGCCCGGTACAGGGTAATTCACCCCTCCACTTT; size: .; V: TRBV7-9; J: TRBJ1-6; D: .; length: 14
CDR3: CASSVSVTPSTDTQYF; DNA: TGTGCCAGCAGTGTGTCAGTTACTCCTAGCACAGATACGCAGTATTTT; size: .; V: TRBV6-1; J: TRBJ2-3; D: .; length: 16
CDR3: CAISDRSGSTDTQYF; DNA: TGTGCCATCAGTGACAGGAGCGGGTCCACAGATACGCAGTATTTT; size: .; V: TRBV10-3; J: TRBJ2-3; D: .; length: 15
CDR3: CASSLRAGGVDEQYF; DNA: TGTGCCAGCAGCTTACGGGCGGGAGGGGTCGACGAGCAGTACTTC; size: .; V: TRBV7-3; J: TRBJ2-7; D: TRBD2; length: 15
CDR3: CASSAASGRETQYF; DNA: TGTGCCAGCAGCGCGGCTAGCGGGAGAGAGACCCAGTACTTC; size: .; V: TRBV9; J: TRBJ2-5; D: TRBD2; length: 14
CDR3: CASRERGAGTAYEQYF; DNA: TGTGCCAGTAGAGAAAGGGGTGCGGGGACCGCCTACGAGCAGTACTTC; size: .; V: TRBV19; J: TRBJ2-7; D: .; length: 16
CDR3: CASSPPIWRGPSYNEQFF; DNA: TGTGCCAGCTCACCACCGATCTGGCGGGGGCCTTCCTACAATGAGCAGTTCTTC; size: .; V: TRBV18; J: TRBJ2-1; D: .; length: 18
CDR3: CASSLAGDGPYEQYF; DNA: TGTGCCAGCAGCTTAGCCGGGGACGGTCCCTACGAGCAGTACTTC; size: .; V: TRBV7-6; J: TRBJ2-7; D: .; length: 15